This T cell receptor (beta chain) emerged from a study of human T cells and chemical hapten exposure. Time point meaning: pre-sensitization, week 0. Stated treatment: therapeutic diphenylcyclopropenone sensitization with weekly scalp DPC. TCRdb processed the RACE reads anew with MiXCR; each CDR3 protein has one entry. Here the sample spans about 290,000 distinct CDR3 sequences, roughly 7.4% being singletons. With V trimmed by 7 bases and J by 3 bases, 10 bases remained unmatched. CDR3 length equals 14 residues. The germline V gene encodes CDR1 SGHRS and CDR2 YFSETQ. The chain couples TRBV5-1 to TRBJ2-7; TRBD1 matches at 7 bases. Sequencing was performed on whole blood, taken in connection with sensitization to the hapten diphenylcyclopropenone (DPC). The TCR sequence derives from a man aged 18-30 years with alopecia areata. Some clones in this sample may be carry-over from other donors' samples. The CDR3 region has the DNA TGCGCCAGCTCAAGACAGGGCGTTAGCTACGAGCAGTACTTC. As protein: CASSRQGVSYEQYF.